These 32 T cell receptor beta chains were sequenced from one sample in a study of graft-versus-host responses after intestinal transplantation. Measured with immunoSEQ multiplex PCR; TCRdb has only the in-frame clones, and not every one. The table includes about 96,000 clones, more than 90% detected once. Which antigens these TCRs recognize remains unknown. Sample: unstimulated CD4+ T cells sorted from spleen or lymph node cells, taken before intestinal transplant. The origin of the receptors is a human donor who received an intestinal transplant.

This chain links TRBV2 with TRBJ2-4; D is unresolved. CDR3 length: 13 residues. Trimming removed 3 bases from V and 0 bases from J, with 3 bases in between. Germline CDR1 SNHLY, CDR2 FYNNEI. The DNA of the CDR3 is TGTGCCAGCAGTGACGGAGCCAAAAACATTCAGTACTTC. Translating gives CASSDGAKNIQYF.

The chain recombines TRBV30 with TRBJ2-1; D remains ambiguous. V was cut by 1 base and J by 4 bases, with 8 bases left in between. Germline V gene lookup returns CDR1 GTSNPN and CDR2 SVGIG (reference sequence). The CDR3 contains 13 residues. The CDR3 loop reads CAWSGNPYNEQFF. DNA for the CDR3: TGTGCCTGGAGTGGGAACCCTTACAATGAGCAGTTCTTC. Complete variable domain (other parts from reference TRBV30 and TRBJ2-1): SQTIHQWPATLVQPVGSPLSLECTVEGTSNPNLYWYRQAAGRGLQLLFYSVGIGQISSEVPQNLSASRPQDRQFILSSKKLLLSDSGFYLCAWSGNPYNEQFFGPGTRLTVL.

The chain carries TRBV6-1 and TRBJ1-5; no firm D call. The V and J ends lost 2 bases and 0 bases respectively, with 5 bases between them. This CDR3 has 14 residues. The germline CDR1 and CDR2 sequences are MNHNS and SASEGT. CDR3 sequence: CASSEQLSNQPQHF. Here the CDR3 DNA reads TGTGCCAGCAGTGAACAGCTTAGCAATCAGCCCCAGCATTTT.

CDR3 bases: TGCGCCAGCAGCTTCGGGACAGGGTCTAGTAGTGGCTACACCTTC. This translates into CASSFGTGSSSGYTF. This rearrangement joins TRBV5-1 to TRBJ1-2, with 9 bases aligning to TRBD1. The CDR3 is made up of 15 amino acids. Germline CDR1 is SGHRS and CDR2 is YFSETQ. J was trimmed by 7 bases and V by 2 bases; bases with no gene match: 9.

The chain is built from TRBV6-1 and TRBJ2-1; 9 bases are a match to TRBD2. The trim removed 4 bases at V and 4 bases at J, leaving 5 bases unmatched. Germline loops: CDR1 MNHNS, CDR2 SASEGT. The CDR3 is 15 amino acids. The CDR3 region has the DNA TGTGCCAGCAGTGGGCGGACTAGCGCATACAATGAGCAGTTCTTC. This gives the protein CASSGRTSAYNEQFF.

This rearrangement joins TRBV30 to TRBJ2-1, with 12 bases matching TRBD2. V lost 4 bases, J lost 7 bases, and 2 bases stayed unmatched. The CDR3 consists of 13 residues. Germline CDR1 reads GTSNPN; CDR2 reads SVGIG (reference sequence). The DNA for the CDR3 is TGTGCCTGGATGCTAGCGGGAGGGAATGAGCAGTTCTTC. Protein product: CAWMLAGGNEQFF. Complete variable domain (other parts from reference TRBV30 and TRBJ2-1): SQTIHQWPATLVQPVGSPLSLECTVEGTSNPNLYWYRQAAGRGLQLLFYSVGIGQISSEVPQNLSASRPQDRQFILSSKKLLLSDSGFYLCAWMLAGGNEQFFGPGTRLTVL.

The gene calls are TRBV5-1 and TRBJ1-4; D not certain. CDR3 length: 14 amino acids. The V and J ends lost 0 bases and 7 bases respectively, with 10 bases between them. Germline loops: CDR1 SGHRS, CDR2 YFSETQ. The CDR3 DNA sequence: TGCGCCAGCAGCTTGGATCTGGGTGGTGAAAAACTGTTTTTT. This sequence encodes CASSLDLGGEKLFF.

This clone was seen more than once but under ten times. The CDR3 loop reads CASSLGTLNEKLFF. The CDR3 nucleotides read TGTGCCAGCAGCTTAGGGACCCTTAATGAAAAACTGTTTTTT. This rearrangement joins TRBV7-9 to TRBJ1-4, with D hard to call. V shed 1 base and J shed 4 bases, with 7 bases lying between them. The CDR3 covers 14 residues. Germline values: CDR1 SEHNR, CDR2 FQNEAQ (reference sequence).

V is TRBV5-1 and J is TRBJ2-5; 11 bases map to TRBD2. This CDR3 has 15 residues. V shed 3 bases and J 1 base; nucleotides not matched to a gene: 2. Germline CDR1 and CDR2: SGHRS and YFSETQ. This CDR3 reads CASSSGTSGQETQYF. The CDR3 coding sequence is TGCGCCAGCAGCTCCGGGACTAGCGGCCAAGAGACCCAGTACTTC. The complete variable domain, with remaining parts taken from reference TRBV5-1 and TRBJ2-5, reads KAGVTQTPRYLIKTRGQQVTLSCSPISGHRSVSWYQQTPGQGLQFLFEYFSETQRNKGNFPGRFSGRQFSNSRSEMNVSTLELGDSALYLCASSSGTSGQETQYFGPGTRLLVL.

This clone turned up a few times. The V and J genes are TRBV6-1 and TRBJ2-7, with TRBD2 identical over 10 bases. This CDR3 contains 13 residues. In germline, CDR1 is MNHNS, CDR2 SASEGT. V was pared by 8 bases and J by 3 bases, with 4 bases of the junction left unmatched. In nucleotides, the CDR3 is TGTGCCAGCGGGGGACTAGCGAGCTACGAGCAGTACTTC. It encodes CASGGLASYEQYF.

This clone was seen only once. This sequence joins TRBV11-2 and TRBJ2-7; TRBD2 matches at 13 bases. The J segment lost 4 bases and the V segment lost 3 bases, leaving 3 bases of the junction unmatched. The CDR3 runs 15 residues. From germline, CDR1 is SGHAT and CDR2 FQNNGV. The CDR3 protein is CASSFGTSGVYEQYF. The CDR3 nucleotides are TGTGCCAGCAGCTTCGGGACTAGCGGGGTTTACGAGCAGTACTTC. The full variable domain, in which reference TRBV11-2 and TRBJ2-7 provide the parts outside the CDR3, is EAGVAQSPRYKIIEKRQSVAFWCNPISGHATLYWYQQILGQGPKLLIQFQNNGVVDDSQLPKDRFSAERLKGVDSTLKIQPAKLEDSAVYLCASSFGTSGVYEQYFGPGTRLTVT.

The J gene is TRBJ2-7, the V gene TRBV29-1; 10 nucleotides agree with TRBD1. This CDR3 comprises 13 residues. The germline CDR1 and CDR2 sequences are SQVTM and ANQGSEA. The J segment lost 4 bases and the V segment lost 2 bases, leaving 2 bases of the junction unmatched. In DNA form, the CDR3 reads TGCAGCGTTGAACGGGACAGGGGTTACGAGCAGTACTTC. It specifies CSVERDRGYEQYF.

The chain employs TRBV28 and TRBJ2-7, with 8 bases identical to TRBD1. Germline V gene data show CDR1 as MDHEN and CDR2 as SYDVKM. The CDR3 contains 16 residues. J was trimmed by 5 bases and V by 4 bases; bases with no gene match: 13. CDR3 DNA sequence: TGTGCCAGCAGTTCGAGCGACAGGGGACGAGTCCACGAGCAGTACTTC. This sequence encodes CASSSSDRGRVHEQYF.

This clone was detected once. The chain employs TRBV10-3 and TRBJ2-2; 7 bases are shared with TRBD2. The germline V gene has CDR1 ENHRY and CDR2 SYGVKD. CDR3 size: 14 residues. J was trimmed by 6 bases and V by 8 bases; bases with no gene match: 9. The CDR3 DNA reads TGTGCCATCGGGGTGGCGGGAGTGGCCGGGGAGCTGTTTTTT. Translation: CAIGVAGVAGELFF.

The chain employs TRBV7-3 and TRBJ2-7, with D possibly TRBD2 on 6 matching bases. This CDR3 spans 15 amino acids. The V and J ends lost 6 bases and 1 base respectively, with 16 bases between them. The germline V gene has CDR1 SGHTA and CDR2 FQGTGA. DNA of the CDR3: TGTGCCAGCAGTTGGGTTCACGGGGGTTCCTACGAGCAGTACTTC. Translated, it gives CASSWVHGGSYEQYF.

This sequence joins TRBV10-1 and TRBJ1-1, with D maybe TRBD1 (5 bases). Germline V gives CDR1 WNHNN, CDR2 SYGVQD (reference sequence). Trimming left V 6 bases short and J 6 bases short, with 14 bases between. The CDR3 is 13 residues long. CDR3 protein: CASRASRGSEAFF. CDR3 DNA sequence: TGCGCCAGCAGGGCATCCCGGGGCTCTGAAGCTTTCTTT.

The chain uses TRBV23-1 and TRBJ1-5; no definite D call. TRBV23-1 is annotated as an ORF whose role is uncertain. This CDR3 has 14 amino acids. V lost 2 bases and J lost 0, with 5 bases in between. CDR3 nucleotide sequence: TGCGCCAGCAGTCAAAATTCTAGCAATCAGCCCCAGCATTTT. Translating gives CASSQNSSNQPQHF.

V usage is TRBV7-8 and J usage is TRBJ2-1, with 8 bases identical to TRBD2. Germline values: CDR1 SGHVS, CDR2 FQNEAQ. The CDR3 runs to 15 residues. With V trimmed by 3 bases and J by 7 bases, 8 bases remained unmatched. CDR3 nucleotides: TGTGCCAGCAGCTTGTACGGGACTAGAGATAATGAGCAGTTCTTC. Its translation: CASSLYGTRDNEQFF.

The chain recombines TRBV9 with TRBJ2-5, with a weak D call TRBD1 (6 bases). The J call may be in error: the DNA end matches TRBJ2-7 better. CDR3 length: 14 amino acids. Germline loops: CDR1 SGDLS, CDR2 YYNGEE. The CDR3 coding sequence is TGTGCCAGCAGCGTATGGGACACGGCCCACGAGCAGTACTTC. Translating gives CASSVWDTAHEQYF.

This chain links TRBV5-1 with TRBJ2-5, with TRBD1 as a possible D gene (6 bases). Germline CDR1 and CDR2: SGHRS and YFSETQ. This CDR3 region has 15 residues. Trimming shortened V by 0 bases and J by 1 base, and 10 bases separated the two germline ends. CDR3 in amino acids: CASSLGLQGQETQYF. The CDR3 coding sequence is TGCGCCAGCAGCTTGGGCCTACAGGGCCAAGAGACCCAGTACTTC.

The rearrangement links TRBV7-8 to TRBJ2-5; D is possibly TRBD2 (6 bases). Germline values: CDR1 SGHVS, CDR2 FQNEAQ. Trimming pared 5 bases from V and 3 bases from J, leaving 19 bases between. The CDR3 is 16 residues long. The CDR3 nucleotides read TGTGCCAGCAGCCCGCGTACTAGCTGGGGGGAAGAGACCCAGTACTTC. Protein product: CASSPRTSWGEETQYF. Using reference TRBV7-8 and TRBJ2-5 for the parts outside the CDR3, the full variable domain is GAGVSQSPRYKVAKRGQDVALRCDPISGHVSLFWYQQALGQGPEFLTYFQNEAQLDKSGLPSDRFFAERPEGSVSTLKIQRTQQEDSAVYLCASSPRTSWGEETQYFGPGTRLLVL.

The chain couples TRBV6-5 to TRBJ2-7; D possibly corresponds to TRBD1 (6 bases). Trimming removed 6 bases from V and 3 bases from J, with 15 bases in between. Germline V lookup: CDR1 MNHEY, CDR2 SVGAGI. This CDR3 region has 14 residues. The CDR3 DNA sequence: TGTGCCAGCAGCCGTGGACAGTGGCTCTACGAGCAGTACTTC. The encoded protein is CASSRGQWLYEQYF.

V is TRBV28 and J is TRBJ2-5; the D call may be TRBD1 or TRBD2 (5 bases each). This CDR3 has 12 residues. Germline values: CDR1 MDHEN, CDR2 SYDVKM. V dropped 2 bases and J dropped 5 bases, with 6 bases sitting between them. The CDR3 sequence: CASSLRGETQYF. CDR3 bases: TGTGCCAGCAGTTTACGGGGCGAGACCCAGTACTTC.

J is TRBJ2-5 and V is TRBV19; TRBD1 matches at 11 bases. J gave up 2 bases and V 3 bases, and 5 bases lay outside the gene matches. Germline V gives CDR1 LNHDA, CDR2 SQIVND (reference sequence). CDR3 length: 16 amino acids. This chain's CDR3 is CASSIWGTGGQETQYF. The CDR3 nucleotides read TGTGCCAGTAGTATCTGGGGGACAGGGGGGCAAGAGACCCAGTACTTC.

The rearrangement links TRBV29-1 to TRBJ2-6, with TRBD1 matching 12 bases. CDR3 size: 15 residues. V was clipped by 8 bases and J by 2 bases; unmatched bases: 4. Germline CDR1 and CDR2: SQVTM and ANQGSEA. The CDR3: CSIGTGGAGANVLTF. As DNA, the CDR3 is TGCAGCATCGGGACAGGGGGCGCTGGGGCCAACGTCCTGACTTTC.

This clone was found a few times. The chain carries TRBV18 and TRBJ2-3, with D hard to call. V lost 3 bases and J 4 bases, leaving 8 bases between the germline ends. The CDR3 contains 13 residues. The germline CDR1 and CDR2 sequences are KGHSH and LQKENI. The CDR3 DNA sequence: TGTGCCAGCTCACCCCCAGTTTCAGATACGCAGTATTTT. Protein sequence: CASSPPVSDTQYF.

The J gene is TRBJ2-7, the V gene TRBV7-3; 13 bases line up with TRBD2. CDR1 is SGHTA and CDR2 is FQGTGA in the germline V gene. CDR3 size: 15 residues. The junction had 4 bases not matched to a gene; V was cut back by 6 bases and J by 2 bases. In DNA form, the CDR3 reads TGTGCCAGCAGTCCACTAGCGGGAGGGCCCTACGAGCAGTACTTC. As protein: CASSPLAGGPYEQYF.

The rearrangement joins TRBV28 to TRBJ2-7, with D uncertain. The CDR3 is 12 amino acids. Trimming pared 1 base from V and 6 bases from J, leaving 7 bases between. The germline V gene encodes CDR1 MDHEN and CDR2 SYDVKM. In DNA form, the CDR3 reads TGTGCCAGCAGTTTATCATCAGTCGAGCAGTACTTC. Translating gives CASSLSSVEQYF.

The genes are TRBV21-1 and TRBJ2-7; the table assigns TRBD1, which was not confirmed against the DNA. TRBV21-1 is designated a pseudogene. The CDR3 length is 21 residues. The CDR3 spells CASSKEPKAGIPGQGADEQYF. In DNA form, the CDR3 reads TGTGCCAGCAGCAAAGAACCGAAAGCAGGAATTCCGGGACAGGGGGCGGACGAGCAGTACTTC.

This clone was recorded only once. CDR3 loop: CASGLKVGRVGVVIDEQFF. The CDR3 coding sequence is TGTGCTAGTGGTTTGAAAGTCGGTCGCGTGGGAGTTGTTATCGATGAGCAGTTCTTC. The V gene is TRBV12-5, the J gene TRBJ2-1, with D possibly being TRBD2 (5 bases). V was pared by 2 bases and J by 8 bases, with 28 bases between. This CDR3 has 19 residues. Germline CDR1 reads LGHNT; CDR2 reads FRNRAP.

This chain joins TRBV4-1 and TRBJ2-5; a possible D gene is TRBD1 (6 bases). This CDR3 comprises 15 residues. Per germline, CDR1 MGHRA and CDR2 YSYEKL. The V end was cut by 0 bases, the J end by 3 bases, with 11 bases between. CDR3 bases: TGCGCCAGCAGCCAAGATAGGGGGAGTGAAGAGACCCAGTACTTC. Translated, it gives CASSQDRGSEETQYF.

This clone occurred once. This chain links TRBV2 with TRBJ2-1; 10 bases map to TRBD2. Germline CDR1 and CDR2: SNHLY and FYNNEI. This CDR3 contains 14 residues. The J segment lost 6 bases and the V segment lost 8 bases, leaving 7 bases of the junction unmatched. CDR3 loop: CASAAGGSSNEQFF. The CDR3 DNA sequence: TGTGCCAGCGCAGCGGGAGGGTCGAGCAATGAGCAGTTCTTC.